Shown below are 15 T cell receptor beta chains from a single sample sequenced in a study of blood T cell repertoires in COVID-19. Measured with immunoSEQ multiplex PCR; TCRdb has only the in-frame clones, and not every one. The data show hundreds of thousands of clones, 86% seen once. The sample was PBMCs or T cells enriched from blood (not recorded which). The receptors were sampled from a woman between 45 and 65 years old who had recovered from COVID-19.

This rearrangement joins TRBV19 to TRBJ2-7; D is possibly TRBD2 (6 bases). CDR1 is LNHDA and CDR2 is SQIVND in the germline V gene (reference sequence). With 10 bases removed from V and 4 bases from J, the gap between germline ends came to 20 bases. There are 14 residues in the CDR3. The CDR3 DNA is TGTGCCATTATCCACCCGGGAGAAGGGTACGAGCAGTACTTC. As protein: CAIIHPGEGYEQYF.

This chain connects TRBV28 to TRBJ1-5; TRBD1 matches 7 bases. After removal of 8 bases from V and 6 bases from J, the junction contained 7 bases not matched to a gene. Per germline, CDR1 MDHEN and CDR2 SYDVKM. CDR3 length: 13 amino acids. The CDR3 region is CASWGQGGQPQHF. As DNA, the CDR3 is TGTGCCAGCTGGGGGCAGGGGGGTCAGCCCCAGCATTTT.

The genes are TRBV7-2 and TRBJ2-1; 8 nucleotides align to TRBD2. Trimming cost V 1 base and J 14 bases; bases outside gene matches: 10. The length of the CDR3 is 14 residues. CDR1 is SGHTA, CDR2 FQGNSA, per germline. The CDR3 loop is CASSLEGGTSGEFF. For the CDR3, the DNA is TGTGCCAGCAGCTTAGAGGGGGGAACTAGCGGAGAGTTCTTC.

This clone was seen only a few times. The CDR3 coding sequence is TGCGCCAGCAGCTTGGGGGGACTAGCGGGAGTACAATTTTTTGGGCAGTTCTTC. Translation: CASSLGGLAGVQFFGQFF. The V gene is TRBV5-1, the J gene TRBJ2-1; 14 bases are a match to TRBD2. With V trimmed by 0 bases and J by 12 bases, 14 bases remained unmatched. This CDR3 comprises 18 residues. Germline V lookup: CDR1 SGHRS, CDR2 YFSETQ.

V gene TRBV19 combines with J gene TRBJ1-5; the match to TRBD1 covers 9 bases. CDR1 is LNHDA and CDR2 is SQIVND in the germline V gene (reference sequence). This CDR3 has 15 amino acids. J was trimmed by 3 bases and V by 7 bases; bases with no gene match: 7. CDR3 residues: CASTLDRGNNQPQHF. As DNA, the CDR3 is TGTGCCAGTACCCTCGACAGGGGGAACAATCAGCCCCAGCATTTT.

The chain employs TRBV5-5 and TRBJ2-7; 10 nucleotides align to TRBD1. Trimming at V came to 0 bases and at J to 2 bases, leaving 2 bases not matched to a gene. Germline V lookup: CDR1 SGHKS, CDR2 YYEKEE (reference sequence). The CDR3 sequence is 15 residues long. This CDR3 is CASSLAGQGAYEQYF. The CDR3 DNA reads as TGTGCCAGCAGCTTGGCCGGACAGGGGGCCTACGAGCAGTACTTC.

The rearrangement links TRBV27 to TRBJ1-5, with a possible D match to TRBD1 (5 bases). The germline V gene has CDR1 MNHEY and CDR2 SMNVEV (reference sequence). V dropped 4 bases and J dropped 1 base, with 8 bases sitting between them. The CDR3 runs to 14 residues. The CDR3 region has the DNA TGTGCCAGCAGTTACGGGGGGAGCAATCAGCCCCAGCATTTT. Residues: CASSYGGSNQPQHF.

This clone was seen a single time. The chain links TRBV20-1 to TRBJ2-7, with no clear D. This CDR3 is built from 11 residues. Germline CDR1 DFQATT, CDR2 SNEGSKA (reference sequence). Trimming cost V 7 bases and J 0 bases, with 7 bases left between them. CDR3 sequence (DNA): TGCAGTGTGACTGACTCCTACGAGCAGTACTTC. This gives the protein CSVTDSYEQYF.

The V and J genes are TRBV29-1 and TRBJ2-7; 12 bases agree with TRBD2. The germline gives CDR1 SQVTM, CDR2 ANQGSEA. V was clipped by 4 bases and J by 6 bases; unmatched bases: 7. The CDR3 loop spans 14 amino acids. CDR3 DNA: TGCAGCGTTGCGCGACTAGCGGGAGTACCCGAGCAGTACTTC. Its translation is CSVARLAGVPEQYF.

CDR3 amino acids: CASSGQGPNYGYTF. The CDR3 region has the DNA TGTGCCAGCAGCGGACAGGGGCCCAACTATGGCTACACCTTC. The chain combines TRBV28 with TRBJ1-2; TRBD1 matches at 9 bases. V trimming: 6 bases; J trimming: 2 bases; junction bases outside the gene matches: 4. The V gene's germline CDR1 is MDHEN and CDR2 SYDVKM. CDR3 length equals 14 residues.

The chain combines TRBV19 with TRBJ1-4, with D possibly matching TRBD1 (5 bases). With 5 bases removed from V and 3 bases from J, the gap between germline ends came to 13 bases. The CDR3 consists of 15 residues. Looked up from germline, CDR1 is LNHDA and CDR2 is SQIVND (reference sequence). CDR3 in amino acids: CASSPQTRANEKLFF. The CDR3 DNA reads TGTGCCAGTAGTCCCCAAACCAGGGCTAATGAAAAACTGTTTTTT.

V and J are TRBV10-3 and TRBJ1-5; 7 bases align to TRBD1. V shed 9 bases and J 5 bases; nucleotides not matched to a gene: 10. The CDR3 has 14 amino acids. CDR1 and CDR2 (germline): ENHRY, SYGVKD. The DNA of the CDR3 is TGTGCCATAAACGATGAGGGGGCGGATCAGCCCCAGCATTTT. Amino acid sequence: CAINDEGADQPQHF.

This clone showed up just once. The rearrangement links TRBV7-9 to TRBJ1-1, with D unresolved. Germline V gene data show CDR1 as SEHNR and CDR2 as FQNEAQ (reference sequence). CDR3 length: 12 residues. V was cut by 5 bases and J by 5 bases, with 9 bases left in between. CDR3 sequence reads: CASSPARTEAFF. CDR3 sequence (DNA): TGTGCCAGCAGCCCTGCTCGGACTGAAGCTTTCTTT.

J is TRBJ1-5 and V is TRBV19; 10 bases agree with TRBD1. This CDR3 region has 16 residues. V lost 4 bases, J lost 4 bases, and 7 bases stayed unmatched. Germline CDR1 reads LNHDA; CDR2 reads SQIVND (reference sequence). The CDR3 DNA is TGTGCCAGTAGTAAGGGGGGACAGGGGCAAAATCAGCCCCAGCATTTT. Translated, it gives CASSKGGQGQNQPQHF.

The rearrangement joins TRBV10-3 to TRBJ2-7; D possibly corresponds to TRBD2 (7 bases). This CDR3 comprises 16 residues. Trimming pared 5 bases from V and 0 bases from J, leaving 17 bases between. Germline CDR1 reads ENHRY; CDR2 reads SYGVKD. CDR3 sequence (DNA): TGTGCCATCAGTAACGACTGGGCGGGGGCCTCCTACGAGCAGTACTTC. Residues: CAISNDWAGASYEQYF.